A selection of T cell receptor beta chains follows, all from one sample in a study of shared clonotypes between healthy human individuals. The data were produced by immunoSEQ multiplex PCR, yet TCRdb's version contains in-frame clones alone and is incomplete. The data contain a few million clones, over 85% of them singletons. Material: naive CD4+ T cells from PBMCs. The receptors shown here come from a man between 18 and 29 years old in good health. Some clones in this sample may be carry-over from other donors' samples. The conserved cysteine and the conserved F or W are not part of the CDR3 here. The D gene is left open where the match is weak.

J gene | V gene | D gene | CDR3 length | CDR3 protein
TRBJ1-1 | TRBV5-6 | . | 13 | ASSWRTEMNTEAF
TRBJ1-2 | TRBV2 | . | 13 | ASAPDKGKIYGYT
TRBJ2-7 | TRBV5-1 | . | 13 | ASSLGGETLYEQY
TRBJ1-2 | TRBV28 | . | 14 | ASSLPSQGSSYGYT
TRBJ2-1 | TRBV7-9 | TRBD2 | 12 | ASSYSGGYNEQF
TRBJ2-1 | TRBV14 | TRBD2 | 17 | ASSQKSLAGPSSYNEQF
TRBJ1-4 | TRBV9 | . | 14 | ASSREQGKGNEKLF
TRBJ1-2 | TRBV2 | . | 12 | ASSDRVQSQGYT
TRBJ1-2 | TRBV28 | . | 12 | ASGYSTNPRGYT
TRBJ1-1 | TRBV29-1 | . | 11 | SVETSRAGEAF
TRBJ2-1 | TRBV28 | . | 13 | ASSSLQFKYNEQF
TRBJ2-4 | TRBV7-8 | . | 15 | ASSLVGSILAKNIQY
TRBJ2-7 | TRBV7-2 | TRBD2 | 16 | ASSLAGLAGVGSREQY
TRBJ1-2 | TRBV7-9 | . | 16 | ASSWQGPGSRYNYGYT
TRBJ2-3 | TRBV4-2 | . | 13 | ASTLEGYGTDTQY
. | TRBV7-9 | . | 10 | ASSPSTLEQY
TRBJ2-7 | TRBV28 | TRBD1 | 12 | ASSLWGQGYEQY
TRBJ2-3 | TRBV5-1 | TRBD1 | 12 | ASSRGGEKDTQY
TRBJ1-6 | TRBV7-2 | . | 13 | ASSLRARLLSPLH
TRBJ2-5 | TRBV7-3 | TRBD2 | 14 | ASSLVAAGGPETQY
TRBJ2-3 | TRBV7-9 | . | 14 | ASSQRGPSPGDTQY
TRBJ1-1 | TRBV7-8 | . | 14 | ASSFARLGQDVEAF
TRBJ1-5 | TRBV6-1 | . | 12 | ASSDRGSNQPQH
TRBJ1-1 | TRBV10-3 | . | 11 | AISSGRDTEAF